This T cell receptor (beta chain) was found in a study of shared clonotypes between healthy human individuals. Study-level information: The study used three CD4 naive, three CD4 memory, two CD8 naive and one CD8 memory plate per donor. Overall study results and limits: Estimated richness was generally greater in naive than memory subsets.

Every subset had its genomic DNA shared out evenly among several immunoSEQ plates. Clones were read by immunoSEQ multiplex PCR, and TCRdb kept only the in-frame ones, dropping some. The table includes 2.5 million or so clones, approximately 90% detected once. Concerning this clone itself: Its antigen is not known.

CD4+ cells underwent separation, giving CD45RA+ naive and CD45RA-negative memory subsets. V trimming: 2 bases; J trimming: 4 bases; junction bases outside the gene matches: 6. The CDR3 is made up of 16 amino acids. Germline loops: CDR1 KGHSH, CDR2 LQKENI. The V and J genes are TRBV18 and TRBJ1-5; 9 bases map to TRBD1. The sequenced sample consisted of naive CD4+ T cells sorted from blood. Subset noted: CD45RA+ positively selected. The receptor was derived from a man younger than 30 in good health. CDR3 sequence reads: CASSPMGQGANQPQHF. In DNA, the CDR3 is TGTGCCAGCTCACCAATGGGACAGGGAGCAAATCAGCCCCAGCATTTT.